These 31 T cell receptor beta chains were sequenced from one sample in a study of beta chain features in type 1 diabetes (dated by TCRdb to between 2018 and 2020). The library came from the immunoSEQ multiplex PCR assay. The entire isolated RNA was reverse transcribed using the High Capacity cDNA Reverse Transcription Kit, and thus expressed TCRB transcripts were sequenced. TCRdb obtained this table from immuneACCESS and retained in-frame rearrangements with V and J assigned. These tables miss some clones; where compared with another copy, unresolved V genes account for less than half of the shortfall, and the remainder is unexplained. The table for this sample lists around 340,000 clones; 20% of them were counted only once. The ten largest clones add up to around 0.044% of the sample. The material sequenced was naive CD4+ T cells from blood. Read against the paper, the sample's cell subset or site label means: true naive CD4+ T cells. Every receptor here comes from a woman under 30 in good health.

This chain uses TRBV18 with TRBJ1-2; 8 positions match TRBD1. Germline lookup yields CDR1 KGHSH and CDR2 LQKENI. The V segment lost 3 bases and the J segment 4 bases; nucleotides outside the gene matches: 7. This CDR3 is 15 amino acids long. The chain's CDR3 is CASSPGTGRTYGYTF. The CDR3, as DNA: TGTGCCAGCTCACCTGGGACAGGTCGGACCTATGGCTACACCTTC.

The V gene is TRBV19, the J gene TRBJ2-3; TRBD2 aligns across 8 bases. This CDR3 is 15 amino acids long. From germline, CDR1 is LNHDA and CDR2 SQIVND (reference sequence). The V segment lost 6 bases and the J segment 4 bases; nucleotides outside the gene matches: 9. The CDR3 DNA sequence: TGTGCCAGTAGAACCCTCGGGAGGGAGTCAGATACGCAGTATTTT. This codes for CASRTLGRESDTQYF.

A remark on this clone: This specimen includes other DNA sequences encoding the same CDR3. The chain recombines TRBV7-9 with TRBJ2-2; 8 bases map to TRBD1. The trim removed 4 bases at V and 6 bases at J, leaving 1 base unmatched. In germline, CDR1 is SEHNR, CDR2 FQNEAQ (reference sequence). There are 13 residues in the CDR3. The CDR3 region has the DNA TGTGCCAGCAGCTCACAGGGGGCCGGGGAGCTGTTTTTT. Translating it yields CASSSQGAGELFF. Full variable domain (rest looked up from reference TRBV7-9 and TRBJ2-2): DTGVSQNPRHKITKRGQNVTFRCDPISEHNRLYWYRQTLGQGPEFLTYFQNEAQLEKSRLLSDRFSAERPKGSFSTLEIQRTEQGDSAMYLCASSSQGAGELFFGEGSRLTVL.

The V and J genes are TRBV6-1 and TRBJ2-1; D might be TRBD1 (6 bases). Germline lookup yields CDR1 MNHNS and CDR2 SASEGT. V dropped 6 bases and J dropped 4 bases, with 10 bases sitting between them. The CDR3 consists of 13 residues. CDR3 DNA sequence: TGTGCCAGCAGAAGACAGGATTACAATGAGCAGTTCTTC. This gives the protein CASRRQDYNEQFF.

This clone was counted only a few times. The chain is built from TRBV10-3 and TRBJ1-2, with a possible D match to TRBD1 (5 bases). The CDR3 length is 12 residues. The V and J ends lost 5 bases and 4 bases respectively, with 8 bases between them. Germline values: CDR1 ENHRY, CDR2 SYGVKD. The DNA of the CDR3 is TGTGCCATCAGTAAGACAGCCTATGGCTACACCTTC. Translated: CAISKTAYGYTF.

This clone was observed a handful of times. J is TRBJ2-7 and V is TRBV9, with 7 bases aligning to TRBD1. The CDR3 has 15 amino acids. Per germline, CDR1 SGDLS and CDR2 YYNGEE. V shed 2 bases, J shed 2 bases, and the junction held 7 bases outside the gene matches. The CDR3 reads CASSVGGGQTYEQYF. In DNA, the CDR3 is TGTGCCAGCAGCGTTGGTGGGGGACAGACCTACGAGCAGTACTTC.

V gene TRBV9 combines with J gene TRBJ2-5, with 9 bases that match TRBD1. V dropped 0 bases and J dropped 2; count of bases not matched to a gene: 2. Germline-derived CDR1 and CDR2 are SGDLS and YYNGEE. The CDR3 runs to 15 residues. The CDR3 is CASSVGDRVQETQYF. CDR3 sequence (DNA): TGTGCCAGCAGCGTAGGGGACAGGGTACAAGAGACCCAGTACTTC.

A few counts support this clone. The CDR3 region is CASSQADRAYRELFF. CDR3 DNA: TGCGCCAGCAGCCAAGCGGACAGGGCGTATCGGGAGCTGTTTTTT. V gene TRBV4-3 combines with J gene TRBJ2-2, with 8 bases identical to TRBD1. CDR3 size: 15 residues. V was clipped by 1 base and J by 9 bases; unmatched bases: 7. Germline assignment: CDR1 LGHNA and CDR2 YSLEER.

This clone showed up just a few times. CDR3 sequence: CASSSFPSPQGPDTQYF. The CDR3 nucleotides are TGTGCCAGCAGCTCGTTTCCGAGTCCTCAGGGCCCAGATACGCAGTATTTT. The chain has TRBV7-8 and TRBJ2-3, with TRBD1 as a possible D gene (5 bases). The CDR3 totals 17 residues. V gave up 4 bases and J gave up 4 bases, with 21 bases separating them. In germline, CDR1 is SGHVS, CDR2 FQNEAQ.

This clone was counted a few times. This chain uses TRBV6-5 with TRBJ2-1; 7 nucleotides agree with TRBD1. Germline-derived CDR1 and CDR2 are MNHEY and SVGAGI. The trim removed 4 bases at V and 15 bases at J, leaving 12 bases unmatched. CDR3 length equals 13 residues. CDR3 DNA sequence: TGTGCCAGCAGTTTCCTAGACAGGGACGTTTGGTTCTTC. Translation: CASSFLDRDVWFF.

This clone was seen a few times. This sequence joins TRBV2 and TRBJ2-3; 8 bases align to TRBD2. Losses at the gene ends were 4 bases for V and 6 bases for J; bases not matched to a gene: 12. CDR1 and CDR2 (germline): SNHLY, FYNNEI. This CDR3 region has 16 residues. The CDR3 protein is CASSVLRAGVGDTQYF. Written as DNA, the CDR3 is TGTGCCAGCAGTGTCCTAAGAGCGGGGGTTGGTGATACGCAGTATTTT.

A few counts support this clone. The genes are TRBV30 and TRBJ2-1; 11 positions match TRBD2. The CDR3 is 13 residues long. From germline, CDR1 is GTSNPN and CDR2 SVGIG (reference sequence). V lost 2 bases to trimming and J lost 9 bases; unmatched junction nucleotides: 3. The CDR3 DNA reads as TGTGCCTGGAGTAGGGGACTAGCGGTTGAGCAGTTCTTC. It translates to CAWSRGLAVEQFF.

This chain joins TRBV29-1 and TRBJ1-2; D unclear. This CDR3 region has 13 residues. Trimming removed 6 bases from V and 2 bases from J, with 13 bases in between. The germline V gene encodes CDR1 SQVTM and CDR2 ANQGSEA. CDR3 DNA: TGCAGCGTCCCACACCAGATGAACTATGGCTACACCTTC. This translates into CSVPHQMNYGYTF.

In this sample, this clone turned up a few times. The rearrangement joins TRBV30 to TRBJ2-5; D is possibly TRBD2 (5 bases). Per the germline V gene, CDR1 is GTSNPN and CDR2 is SVGIG (reference sequence). The length of the CDR3 is 16 residues. V lost 0 bases and J lost 3, with 17 bases in between. The CDR3 nucleotides read TGTGCCTGGAGTGTTGCTAGGAGCGGCTCAAAAGAGACCCAGTACTTC. It translates to CAWSVARSGSKETQYF.

This clone was counted only a few times. The J gene is TRBJ1-1, the V gene TRBV2; D is possibly TRBD1 (5 bases). Germline-derived CDR1 and CDR2 are SNHLY and FYNNEI. The CDR3 contains 13 residues. Trimming removed 7 bases at V and 5 bases at J, with 14 bases between. CDR3 sequence (DNA): TGTGCCAGCACCCAGGGATGGGGTACTGAAGCTTTCTTT. Protein sequence: CASTQGWGTEAFF.

With regard to this clone: The sample contains more than one DNA sequence encoding this CDR3. CDR3 protein: CASSPGSGDTQYF. The CDR3 coding sequence is TGTGCCAGCTCACCGGGGAGTGGAGATACGCAGTATTTT. J is TRBJ2-3 and V is TRBV18, with D perhaps TRBD2 (5 bases). V was pared by 3 bases and J by 5 bases, with 9 bases between. The CDR3 is 13 amino acids. Germline V gene lookup returns CDR1 KGHSH and CDR2 LQKENI.

This clone was counted between two and nine times. The V gene is TRBV9, the J gene TRBJ1-4; possible D gene TRBD1, 5 bases. The CDR3 loop spans 14 amino acids. With 0 bases removed from V and 6 bases from J, the gap between germline ends came to 9 bases. CDR1 and CDR2 from the germline V gene are SGDLS and YYNGEE. The CDR3 loop reads CASSVGWGDEKLFF. The CDR3 DNA is TGTGCCAGCAGCGTAGGTTGGGGGGATGAAAAACTGTTTTTT.

This clone was detected only a few times. The chain is built from TRBV5-1 and TRBJ1-2; no definite D call. CDR1 is SGHRS and CDR2 is YFSETQ in the germline V gene. V was trimmed by 0 bases and J by 0 bases, leaving 6 bases between them. The CDR3 extends over 14 amino acids. The CDR3 region has the DNA TGCGCCAGCAGCTTGGGGGCAGCTAACTATGGCTACACCTTC. Translating gives CASSLGAANYGYTF.

This clone turned up a few times. The chain links TRBV5-1 to TRBJ1-2; D is perhaps TRBD1 (6 bases). Trimming pared 7 bases from V and 2 bases from J, leaving 15 bases between. Germline assignment: CDR1 SGHRS and CDR2 YFSETQ. The CDR3 has 14 residues. The CDR3 reads CASSLLTGNYGYTF. The CDR3 nucleotides read TGCGCCAGCTCACTCCTCACAGGGAACTATGGCTACACCTTC.

About this clone: Other nucleotide sequences from this sample produce the same CDR3. The chain combines TRBV9 with TRBJ1-2, with D unclear. The CDR3 extends over 13 amino acids. Looked up from germline, CDR1 is SGDLS and CDR2 is YYNGEE. Between the trimmed V and J ends, which lost 0 bases and 1 base, there was a span of 4 bases. DNA of the CDR3: TGTGCCAGCAGCGTAGACGGTAACTATGGCTACACCTTC. Its translation: CASSVDGNYGYTF.

The chain joins TRBV5-1 to TRBJ2-3; 9 bases are shared with TRBD2. Per the germline V gene, CDR1 is SGHRS and CDR2 is YFSETQ. The CDR3 runs to 17 residues. J lost 3 bases, V lost 3 bases, and 11 bases had no gene match. The CDR3 region has the DNA TGCGCCAGCAGCTACCGCGGAGGCGGGGGGGCGACAGATACGCAGTATTTT. Its protein product is CASSYRGGGGATDTQYF.

This clone was found a few times. The J gene is TRBJ2-5, the V gene TRBV29-1, with 8 bases that match TRBD1. The CDR3 is 15 amino acids. CDR1 is SQVTM and CDR2 is ANQGSEA in the germline V gene. V trimming: 4 bases; J trimming: 4 bases; junction bases outside the gene matches: 11. CDR3 DNA: TGCAGCGTTGCGGTCGGGACAGGCTCTAGAGAGACCCAGTACTTC. The encoded protein is CSVAVGTGSRETQYF.

V usage is TRBV7-6 and J usage is TRBJ2-5; 7 positions agree with TRBD2. The CDR3 contains 17 residues. J was trimmed by 5 bases and V by 4 bases; bases with no gene match: 16. The germline V gene encodes CDR1 SGHVS and CDR2 FNYEAQ. The CDR3 sequence: CASSWDRMGRARETQYF. CDR3 DNA sequence: TGTGCCAGCAGCTGGGATCGGATGGGGAGGGCAAGGGAGACCCAGTACTTC.

The genes are TRBV28 and TRBJ2-1, with 9 nucleotides matching TRBD1. Trimming took 3 bases from V and 7 from J; bases not matched to a gene: 10. The germline V gene encodes CDR1 MDHEN and CDR2 SYDVKM. This CDR3 is built from 16 residues. This CDR3 reads CASSFTEVQGANEQFF. The CDR3 nucleotides are TGTGCCAGCAGTTTCACGGAAGTACAGGGGGCTAATGAGCAGTTCTTC.

This clone turned up a few times. The chain couples TRBV5-1 to TRBJ2-3; the match to TRBD2 covers 7 bases. With 5 bases clipped from V and 4 bases from J, the junction kept 4 bases outside the gene matches. The germline V gene has CDR1 SGHRS and CDR2 YFSETQ. The length of the CDR3 is 13 residues. CDR3 region: CASRGGVADTQYF. CDR3 DNA sequence: TGCGCCAGCAGGGGAGGGGTAGCAGATACGCAGTATTTT. Complete variable domain (other parts from reference TRBV5-1 and TRBJ2-3): KAGVTQTPRYLIKTRGQQVTLSCSPISGHRSVSWYQQTPGQGLQFLFEYFSETQRNKGNFPGRFSGRQFSNSRSEMNVSTLELGDSALYLCASRGGVADTQYFGPGTRLTVL.

Comments on this clone: Distinct nucleotide sequences in the sample also encode this CDR3. The chain carries TRBV27 and TRBJ1-1; D not certain. The CDR3 spans 13 residues. The V end was cut by 2 bases, the J end by 1 base, with 5 bases between. Germline V gives CDR1 MNHEY, CDR2 SMNVEV (reference sequence). CDR3 nucleotides: TGTGCCAGCAGTTTAAGTAGGAACACTGAAGCTTTCTTT. It yields the protein CASSLSRNTEAFF.

This chain joins TRBV4-1 and TRBJ2-3; TRBD2 matches 12 bases. There are 17 residues in the CDR3. Germline CDR1 and CDR2: MGHRA and YSYEKL. V dropped 5 bases and J dropped 2; count of bases not matched to a gene: 8. CDR3 sequence reads: CASSYRTSGVPTDTQYF. Written as DNA, the CDR3 is TGCGCCAGCAGCTATCGGACTAGCGGGGTTCCCACAGATACGCAGTATTTT.

This chain's CDR3 is CASSPDRGRIGGYTF. The CDR3 DNA follows: TGTGCCAGCTCACCAGATCGGGGTAGGATAGGTGGCTACACCTTC. V usage is TRBV18 and J usage is TRBJ1-2; D is ambiguous. The germline gives CDR1 KGHSH, CDR2 LQKENI. The ends were cut back, 2 bases at V and 7 bases at J, with 17 bases in the middle. This CDR3 is 15 amino acids long.

This clone was seen only a few times. This chain links TRBV7-2 with TRBJ2-5, with 7 bases aligning to TRBD2. The germline CDR1 and CDR2 sequences are SGHTA and FQGNSA. The CDR3 is 15 residues long. The V and J ends lost 7 bases and 1 base, in that order; junction bases with no gene match: 9. CDR3 residues: CASILQAGSQETQYF. In DNA form, the CDR3 reads TGTGCCAGCATTCTCCAAGCGGGGAGCCAAGAGACCCAGTACTTC. Variable domain in full (rest from reference TRBV7-2 and TRBJ2-5): GAGVSQSPSNKVTEKGKDVELRCDPISGHTALYWYRQSLGQGLEFLIYFQGNSAPDKSGLPSDRFSAERTGGSVSTLTIQRTQQEDSAVYLCASILQAGSQETQYFGPGTRLLVL.

This clone was seen a handful of times. The chain is built from TRBV29-1 and TRBJ1-2; 7 bases align to TRBD1. Germline trimming cut 4 bases from V and 0 bases from J; bases unmatched to any gene: 5. The CDR3 is 14 residues long. Per germline, CDR1 SQVTM and CDR2 ANQGSEA. CDR3 sequence: CSVAGDSANYGYTF. The DNA for the CDR3 is TGCAGCGTTGCCGGGGACAGCGCTAACTATGGCTACACCTTC.

V usage is TRBV30 and J usage is TRBJ1-5; D uncertain. Looked up from germline, CDR1 is GTSNPN and CDR2 is SVGIG (reference sequence). Trimming shortened V by 3 bases and J by 3 bases, and 9 bases separated the two germline ends. CDR3 length: 13 residues. The CDR3 bases are TGTGCCTGGAGGGCAGGTTTCAATCAGCCCCAGCATTTT. It specifies CAWRAGFNQPQHF.